The sequence of this T cell receptor (beta chain) was determined in a study of long-term antiretroviral therapy in people with HIV (dated by TCRdb to 2021 to 2024). Broadly, across the study: Collection of the earliest samples took place about a decade ahead of the 2015 WHO recommendation for immediate ART, at a time when ART was typically delayed until CD4 counts fell. From fewer than 35 adults with confirmed HIV infection, the cohort provided around 180 cryopreserved PBMC samples, gathered serially across a mean of about six years (range 1-12). No cross-contamination during QIAcube processing turned up in test extractions that ran a monoclonal T-cell line alongside 33 polyclonal samples. Of the 25 to 30 participants with HIV, approximately 11 were female. A retrospective serial study tested whether changes in peripheral blood TRB repertoire composition and diversity were associated with ART initiation and durable HIV suppression.

General conclusions and limits of the study: Because PBMC availability was limited, only the TCR beta chain was sequenced, with no alpha chain pairing. The samples span the years 2004 to 2017, and the ART regimens used may be less effective than current regimens. Because pre-ART samples had limited cell numbers, profiling was done on unsorted PBMC rather than on sorted CD4+ and CD8+ T cells. ART initiation was associated with a significant increase in TRB diversity, but diversity stayed significantly below transplant donor controls even after long-term ART. At every time point, the repertoire was dominated by expanded TRB clones first identified before ART initiation, although this dominance fluctuated and, in many PLHIV, declined after ART. CDR3 length ranges in HIV repertoires were narrower than in controls, and network structure suggested an antigen-experienced repertoire with only a slight naive shift after ART. Inferences about post-ART repertoire changes were limited because no data were available on ART adherence, viral resistance or therapy changes.

Comment on this clone: Its antigen specificity is not known. No base quality information exists; no much larger clone differs at one position.

The immunoSEQ hsTCRB v3.0 assay was used at survey level resolution to sequence the TRB variable region. The targeted TRB sequencing depth was roughly 40,000-55,000 T-cell genomes per sample. TRB libraries were pooled and sequenced on an Illumina MiSeq using a v3 150-cycle kit. Concerning the study's data processing: Repertoire analysis was performed in R inside a reproducible Nextflow workflow that covered QC, data transformation and analysis. Custom analyses were implemented in LymphoSeq2, an R package for AIRR-Seq data exploration. Four samples yielding fewer than 5000 total TRB sequences were excluded, leaving 188 analyzed HIV repertoires. Among the 200 or so HIV repertoires that were kept, roughly 58 were collected before ART initiation and roughly 130 were collected after ART initiation. Repertoires were downsampled to 5000 TRB nucleotide sequences, and summary statistics were averaged over 100 downsampling iterations. TRB sequences were retained for analysis only if CDR3 regions of at least seven amino acids were present. Diversity was measured with a Shannon entropy-derived clonality score and the Gini coefficient. In the repertoire networks, any two of the top 5000 CDR3 amino acid sequences were connected whenever the two sequences differed by an edit distance of one. GLIPH2 predicted antigen specificity groups and MHC restriction for TRB CDR3 amino acid sequences. Known CMV, EBV, HIV or tissue antigen associations were flagged by matching CDR3 amino acid sequences against VDJdb and McPAS-TCR. Pre-ART, post-ART and control groups were compared with Wilcoxon signed-rank tests and Holm-Bonferroni correction. TCRdb re-hosts the immuneACCESS table, in-frame sequences only. Its copies lack some clones; in the studies checked, an unresolved V gene accounts for under half of them, and the cause for the rest is not known. V, J and clone size are taken as reported in that table, and D and trimming were inferred from the DNA itself. In this sample the table shows around 30,000 clones, roughly 78% of which occur a single time. Clones ranked in the top ten supply almost 9.5% of the sample.

To be included, a participant needed at least one PBMC sample from before ART initiation plus at least two post-ART samples. All participants with HIV were treated in the United States of America. Before DNA extraction, cryopreserved samples containing roughly 0.9-11 million PBMC were thawed and washed. At the time of the earliest PBMC sample for each participant with HIV, ages ranged from roughly 23 to 55 years. PBMC samples from each participant spanned 1-4 timepoints before ART initiation and 2-8 timepoints after ART initiation, with a median of 7 samples. For every participant, serial HIV viral load, CD4+ T-cell count, ART history and demographic data were obtained. Genomic DNA was extracted from unsorted PBMC with a Qiagen kit on a QIAcube, processed in batches of 12 samples. The starting material was unsorted PBMCs, obtained 1.5 years before starting antiretroviral therapy. The sequence was obtained from a man between 18 and 29 years old with HIV.

The CDR3 reads CASSRLRGNTEAFF. At the DNA level, the sequence is TGTGCCAGCAGCCGATTACGGGGGAACACTGAAGCTTTCTTT. This chain joins TRBV5-4 to TRBJ1-1; the D gene assignment is ambiguous. Inclusive of the bounding cysteine and phenylalanine, the CDR3 is 14 residues long. Only CDR3 DNA remains: 42 bases, in frame from the first base. CDR1 and CDR2 are read off the germline V gene (reference sequence) as SGHNT and YYREEE. Trimming costs V 4 bases and J 1 base, and their ends lie 11 bases apart.